A single sample gave rise to the 23 T cell receptor beta chains below, sequenced in a study of T cells in Graves' hyperthyroidism and ophthalmopathy. Amplification of TCR beta CDR3 regions was performed using RNA transcripts as template. When the TCR CDR3 underwent first-round RT-PCR, the HTBI primer set was used. TCRdb passed the multiplex PCR reads through MiXCR, listing each CDR3 protein once. The data hold hundreds of thousands of distinct CDR3 sequences, with less than 15% observed a single time. The sequenced material came from blood. All receptors come from a woman in her thirties or forties with Graves' hyperthyroidism.

The sample holds many counts of this clonotype. V gene TRBV20-1 combines with J gene TRBJ2-3; 11 nucleotides agree with TRBD2. The CDR3 totals 16 residues. CDR1 and CDR2 from the germline V gene are DFQATT and SNEGSKA (reference sequence). V shed 6 bases, J shed 2 bases, and the junction held 10 bases outside the gene matches. The chain's CDR3 is CSAPTRTSGFTDTQYF. As DNA, the CDR3 is TGCAGTGCCCCAACGAGGACTAGCGGGTTCACAGATACGCAGTATTTT.

The chain employs TRBV12-3 or TRBV12-4 and TRBJ2-3; the D gene is possibly TRBD2 (6 bases). With 2 bases removed from V and 2 bases from J, the gap between germline ends came to 20 bases. The CDR3 consists of 18 residues. The CDR3 sequence: CASSLKEGLAKSTDTQYF. As DNA, the CDR3 is TGTGCCAGCAGTTTAAAGGAGGGCCTGGCTAAATCCACAGATACGCAGTATTTT.

The V gene is TRBV15, the J gene TRBJ1-1, with D hard to call. Trimming removed 3 bases at V and 6 bases at J, with 14 bases between. Germline-derived CDR1 and CDR2 are LNHNV and YYDKDF (reference sequence). The CDR3 contains 14 residues. The CDR3 DNA reads as TGTGCCACCAGCAGCGCGGCCGTCAGCGCTGAAGCTTTCTTT. Its translation: CATSSAAVSAEAFF.

In its sample, this clonotype was seen many times. CDR3 sequence (DNA): TGTGCCAGCAGGGAGAGCGGGGACAGAGAAGCTTTCTTT. Encoded protein: CASRESGDREAFF. V usage is TRBV2 and J usage is TRBJ1-1, with 7 nucleotides matching TRBD1. The CDR3 is made up of 13 amino acids. CDR1 SNHLY and CDR2 FYNNEI come from the germline V gene. V lost 6 bases, J lost 8 bases, and 9 bases stayed unmatched.

At least ten counts were recorded for this clonotype. The J gene is TRBJ1-4, the V gene TRBV2; no reliable D call. V was trimmed by 3 bases and J by 0 bases, leaving 5 bases between them. The CDR3 runs to 14 residues. Germline V gene lookup returns CDR1 SNHLY and CDR2 FYNNEI. CDR3 in amino acids: CASSDQATNEKLFF. CDR3 bases: TGTGCCAGCAGTGATCAGGCAACTAATGAAAAACTGTTTTTT.

In its sample, this clonotype was seen many times. The V call is TRBV3-1, the J call TRBJ2-1; D is uncertain. Germline CDR1 reads LGHDT; CDR2 reads YNNKEL (reference sequence). V lost 0 bases, J lost 9 bases, and 3 bases lay in between. The CDR3 extends over 11 amino acids. The DNA for the CDR3 is TGTGCCAGCAGCCAAGAAGGTGAGCAGTTCTTC. This translates into CASSQEGEQFF.

In its sample, this clonotype was seen many times. The chain recombines TRBV3-1 with TRBJ2-5; D may be TRBD1 (5 bases). The V end was cut by 4 bases, the J end by 4 bases, with 7 bases between. The CDR3 loop spans 12 amino acids. Germline V gene data show CDR1 as LGHDT and CDR2 as YNNKEL (reference sequence). CDR3 in amino acids: CASSPQGETQYF. DNA of the CDR3: TGTGCCAGCAGCCCCCAGGGAGAGACCCAGTACTTC.

This clonotype came up a few times. This chain uses TRBV3-1 with TRBJ2-6, with D tentatively TRBD2 (7 bases). The CDR3 runs 15 residues. Germline V gene sequence: CDR1 LGHDT, CDR2 YNNKEL (reference sequence). The V end was cut by 1 base, the J end by 11 bases, with 15 bases between. The CDR3 here is CASSQGPGGQYVLTF. CDR3 bases: TGTGCCAGCAGCCAAGGACCGGGGGGACAATACGTCCTGACTTTC.

This clonotype was observed many times. This rearrangement joins TRBV24-1 to TRBJ2-3, with D unresolved. The CDR3 contains 12 residues. The V gene lost 6 bases and the J gene lost 6 bases, with 9 bases spanning the gap. CDR1 is KGHDR and CDR2 is SFDVKD in the germline V gene. The CDR3 reads CATSLRADTQYF. The CDR3, as DNA: TGTGCCACCAGTTTAAGGGCTGATACGCAGTATTTT.

The sample holds many counts of this clonotype. The chain links TRBV6-1 to TRBJ2-7, with D perhaps matching TRBD1 or TRBD2 (6 bases each). Germline CDR1 is MNHNS and CDR2 is SASEGT. The V end lost 7 bases, the J end lost 6 bases, and 16 bases lay between the germline ends. This CDR3 has 13 amino acids. CDR3 protein: CASINRGHGEQYF. CDR3 in DNA: TGTGCCAGCATCAATCGGGGGCACGGCGAGCAGTACTTC.

The genes are TRBV29-1 and TRBJ2-5, with TRBD1 matching 10 bases. V dropped 8 bases and J dropped 4; count of bases not matched to a gene: 13. Germline assignment: CDR1 SQVTM and CDR2 ANQGSEA. The CDR3 runs 15 residues. As DNA, the CDR3 is TGCAGCACACGACAGGGGGCGATTAACGGAGAGACCCAGTACTTC. Translation: CSTRQGAINGETQYF.

The V and J genes are TRBV20-1 and TRBJ2-7; TRBD2 matches 12 bases. The CDR3 sequence is 13 residues long. V shed 6 bases, J shed 4 bases, and the junction held 4 bases outside the gene matches. Germline V gene sequence: CDR1 DFQATT, CDR2 SNEGSKA (reference sequence). This CDR3 reads CSAPGTSGYEQYF. CDR3 nucleotides: TGCAGTGCGCCCGGGACTAGCGGGTACGAGCAGTACTTC.

The table lists this clonotype with a few counts. The chain has TRBV19 and TRBJ2-1, with 13 bases that match TRBD2. CDR3 length equals 17 residues. Germline loops: CDR1 LNHDA, CDR2 SQIVND (reference sequence). Unmatched junction bases numbered 9, after V lost 3 bases and J lost 7 bases. CDR3 protein: CASSISTSGRRVNEQFF. CDR3 coding DNA: TGTGCCAGTAGTATCTCGACTAGCGGGAGGAGGGTGAATGAGCAGTTCTTC.

This clonotype was counted at least ten times. The V and J genes are TRBV2 and TRBJ2-2, with D tentatively TRBD2 (6 bases). The CDR3 spans 15 residues. V lost 3 bases to trimming and J lost 4 bases, with 12 bases between them. The V gene's germline CDR1 is SNHLY and CDR2 FYNNEI. The CDR3 region is CASSDGYGGTGELFF. CDR3 sequence (DNA): TGTGCCAGCAGTGACGGATACGGGGGCACCGGGGAGCTGTTTTTT.

This clonotype was counted many times. The chain carries TRBV2 and TRBJ1-5; D is perhaps TRBD1 (5 bases). The CDR3 loop spans 13 amino acids. The V gene lost 10 bases and the J gene lost 1 base, with 11 bases spanning the gap. From germline, CDR1 is SNHLY and CDR2 FYNNEI. The CDR3 sequence: CATTRDSNQPQHF. DNA for the CDR3: TGTGCCACCACACGGGACAGCAATCAGCCCCAGCATTTT. Full variable domain (outside the CDR3, taken from reference TRBV2 and TRBJ1-5): EPEVTQTPSHQVTQMGQEVILRCVPISNHLYFYWYRQILGQKVEFLVSFYNNEISEKSEIFDDQFSVERPDGSNFTLKIRSTKLEDSAMYFCATTRDSNQPQHFGDGTRLSIL.

This clonotype was recorded many times. The rearrangement links TRBV4-1 to TRBJ2-3; no clear D gene. The CDR3 totals 13 residues. V shed 3 bases and J shed 6 bases, with 10 bases lying between them. Germline values: CDR1 MGHRA, CDR2 YSYEKL. CDR3 residues: CASSQERRDTQYF. In DNA form, the CDR3 reads TGCGCCAGCAGCCAGGAAAGAAGGGATACGCAGTATTTT.

This clonotype was seen a handful of times. The chain combines TRBV9 with TRBJ2-1; maybe TRBD2 (6 bases). Germline V gene lookup returns CDR1 SGDLS and CDR2 YYNGEE. The V end was cut by 0 bases, the J end by 9 bases, with 13 bases between. The CDR3 is 14 residues long. The CDR3 reads CASSVELAPGEQFF. The CDR3 DNA sequence: TGTGCCAGCAGCGTAGAACTAGCCCCTGGTGAGCAGTTCTTC.

The V call is TRBV4-1, the J call TRBJ1-1; no clear D gene. Germline V CDR1 and CDR2: MGHRA, YSYEKL. V dropped 0 bases and J dropped 1 base, with 21 bases sitting between them. The CDR3 extends over 19 amino acids. The CDR3 bases are TGCGCCAGCAGCCAAGATCTCGAAGGATTTTCGGGTGGGAACACTGAAGCTTTCTTT. It specifies CASSQDLEGFSGGNTEAFF.

V and J are TRBV29-1 and TRBJ2-7, with D unresolved. The germline CDR1 and CDR2 sequences are SQVTM and ANQGSEA. The CDR3 length is 14 residues. V lost 2 bases, J lost 6 bases, and 17 bases lay in between. Here the CDR3 reads CSVESPDRTFEQYF. Written as DNA, the CDR3 is TGCAGCGTTGAATCTCCGGATCGAACCTTCGAGCAGTACTTC.

In DNA, the CDR3 is TGTGCCAGCAAAAAGACAGGGGAGACTAATGAAAAACTGTTTTTT. This codes for CASKKTGETNEKLFF. J is TRBJ1-4 and V is TRBV28; 8 positions agree with TRBD1. CDR3 size: 15 residues. Germline assignment: CDR1 MDHEN and CDR2 SYDVKM. The J segment lost 2 bases and the V segment lost 7 bases, leaving 6 bases of the junction unmatched.

The chain employs TRBV5-5 and TRBJ1-5, with D hard to call. The V end lost 1 base, the J end lost 9 bases, and 17 bases lay between the germline ends. This CDR3 comprises 15 residues. Germline loops: CDR1 SGHKS, CDR2 YYEKEE (reference sequence). DNA of the CDR3: TGTGCCAGCAGCTTGTATCCAACAGCCAACGGGCCCCAGCATTTT. This encodes CASSLYPTANGPQHF. The whole variable domain, remainder taken from reference TRBV5-5 and TRBJ1-5, is DAGVTQSPTHLIKTRGQQVTLRCSPISGHKSVSWYQQVLGQGPQFIFQYYEKEERGRGNFPDRFSARQFPNYSSELNVNALLLGDSALYLCASSLYPTANGPQHFGDGTRLSIL.

There are many counts of this clonotype. V is TRBV11-2 and J is TRBJ2-7; D is possibly TRBD1 (6 bases). CDR1 and CDR2 (germline): SGHAT, FQNNGV. The V end lost 0 bases, the J end lost 3 bases, and 12 bases lay between the germline ends. The CDR3 has 15 amino acids. CDR3 coding DNA: TGTGCCAGCAGCTTAGAGGTGGACAGTTACTACGAGCAGTACTTC. Its protein product is CASSLEVDSYYEQYF.

This clonotype has ten or more counts. The genes are TRBV2 and TRBJ2-5, with D possibly TRBD1 on 5 matching bases. The germline CDR1 and CDR2 sequences are SNHLY and FYNNEI. This CDR3 comprises 11 residues. The ends were cut back, 9 bases at V and 5 bases at J, with 10 bases in the middle. For the CDR3, the DNA is TGTGCCAGTGGGGCAGGGGAGACCCAGTACTTC. Protein product: CASGAGETQYF.